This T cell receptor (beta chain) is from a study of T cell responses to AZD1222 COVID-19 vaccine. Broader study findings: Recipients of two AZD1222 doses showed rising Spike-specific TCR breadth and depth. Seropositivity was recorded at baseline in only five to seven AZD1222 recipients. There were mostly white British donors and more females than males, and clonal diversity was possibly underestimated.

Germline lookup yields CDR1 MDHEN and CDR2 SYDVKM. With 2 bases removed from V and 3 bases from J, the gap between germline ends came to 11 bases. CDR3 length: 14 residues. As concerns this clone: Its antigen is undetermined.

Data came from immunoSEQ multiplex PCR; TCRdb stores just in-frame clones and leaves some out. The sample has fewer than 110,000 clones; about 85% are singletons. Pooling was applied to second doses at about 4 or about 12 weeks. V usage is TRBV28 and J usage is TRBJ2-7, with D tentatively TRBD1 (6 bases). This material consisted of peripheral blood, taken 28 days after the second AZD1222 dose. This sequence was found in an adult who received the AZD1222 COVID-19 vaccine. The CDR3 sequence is CASSLRTVLYEQYF. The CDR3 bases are TGTGCCAGCAGTTTAAGGACAGTCCTCTACGAGCAGTACTTC.